The present entry profiles one T cell receptor (beta chain) with its context. This CDR3 has 13 residues. Trimming stripped 2 bases from V and 5 bases from J, with 9 bases between. Germline CDR1 and CDR2: SGHTA and FQGTGA. This specimen belongs to a study of shared clonotypes between healthy human individuals. Data came from immunoSEQ multiplex PCR; TCRdb stores just in-frame clones and leaves some out. Of roughly 1.4 million clones in the sample, 97% to 99% are singletons; the top ten hold approximately 0.38%. This TCR derives from a young man in good health. The sample consisted of naive CD4+ T cells sorted from blood. This sample's subset: CD45RA+ positively selected. J is TRBJ2-5 and V is TRBV7-3, with D possibly TRBD2 on 6 matching bases. The CDR3 protein is CASSLDSGETQYF. CDR3 coding DNA: TGTGCCAGCAGCTTAGACAGCGGGGAGACCCAGTACTTC.